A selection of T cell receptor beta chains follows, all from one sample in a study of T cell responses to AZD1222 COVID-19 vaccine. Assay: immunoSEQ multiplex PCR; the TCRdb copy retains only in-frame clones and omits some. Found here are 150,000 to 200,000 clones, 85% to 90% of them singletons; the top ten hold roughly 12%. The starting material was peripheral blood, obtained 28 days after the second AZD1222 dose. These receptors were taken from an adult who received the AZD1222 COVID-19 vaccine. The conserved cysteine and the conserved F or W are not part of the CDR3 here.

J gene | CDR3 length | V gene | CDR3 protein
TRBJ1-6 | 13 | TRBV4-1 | ASSQEDRANSPLH
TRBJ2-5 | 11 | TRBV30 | AWRGTPSETQY
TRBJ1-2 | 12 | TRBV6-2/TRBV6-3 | ASSYVGLSSGYT
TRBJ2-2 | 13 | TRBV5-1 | ASSLSVGSTGELF
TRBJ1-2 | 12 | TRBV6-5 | ASTPGGAAWGYT
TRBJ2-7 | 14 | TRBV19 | ASSRKTGDTPYEQY
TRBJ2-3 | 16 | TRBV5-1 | ASSLGDRGPLSTDTQY
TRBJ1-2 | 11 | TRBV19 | ASSIFGNYGYT
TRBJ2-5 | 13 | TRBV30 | AWTLLRAPQETQY
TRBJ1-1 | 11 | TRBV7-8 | ASSLGQVHEAF
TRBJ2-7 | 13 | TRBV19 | ASSTGHRSGYEQY
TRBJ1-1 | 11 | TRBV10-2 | ASSDPPAGEAF
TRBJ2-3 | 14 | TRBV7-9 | ASSFSGGAGSDTQY
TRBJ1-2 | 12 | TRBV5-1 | ASSFENPPDGYT
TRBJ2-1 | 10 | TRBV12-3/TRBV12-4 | ASSLPYNEQF
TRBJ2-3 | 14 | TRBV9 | ASSVGPSGGIDTQY
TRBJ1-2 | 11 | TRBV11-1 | ASSPDRLGGYT
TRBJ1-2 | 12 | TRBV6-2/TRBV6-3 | ASSYSRANYGYT
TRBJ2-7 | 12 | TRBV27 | ASSPLPGAHEQY
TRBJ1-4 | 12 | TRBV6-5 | ASSTDRGDEKLF
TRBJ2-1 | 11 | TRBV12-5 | ASGLGGFSEQF
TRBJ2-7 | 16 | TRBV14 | ASSQDPRGAYSSYEQY
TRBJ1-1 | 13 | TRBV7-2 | ASSFGGQSRTEAF
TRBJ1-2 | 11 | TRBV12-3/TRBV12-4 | ASSSGRVYGYT
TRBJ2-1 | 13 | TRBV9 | ASSVGAGEYNEQF
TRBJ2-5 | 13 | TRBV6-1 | ASSEQLAATETQY
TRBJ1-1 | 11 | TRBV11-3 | ASSLSRGQEAF
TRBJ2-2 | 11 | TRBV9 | ASSVARTGELF
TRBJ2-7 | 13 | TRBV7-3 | ASSPGTGASYEQY
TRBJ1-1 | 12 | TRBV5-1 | ASSLTGADTEAF
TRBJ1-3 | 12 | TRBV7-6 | ASSLELSGNTIY